The T cell receptor (beta chain) described here comes from a study of cytomegalovirus exposure and HLA in healthy donors. Primers included in the PCR were 60 Vbeta and 13 Jbeta primers. Libraries were prepared by immunoSEQ multiplex PCR; TCRdb keeps only in-frame clonotypes and omits some of them. The sample includes 150,000 or so clones, about 80% of them seen just once. Study-level points and caveats: Cytomegalovirus-associated status was assigned to 164 TCR beta chains.

V lost 3 bases and J lost 4; bases outside the gene matches: 4. Per germline, CDR1 SGHTA and CDR2 FQGNSA. The CDR3 loop spans 14 amino acids. Regarding this clone: No antigen is known for it.

V is TRBV7-2 and J is TRBJ1-2; TRBD1 matches 8 bases. Specimen: PBMCs. This TCR was sampled from a man aged 45-65 years in good health and CMV-seropositive. This CDR3 is CASSLGRGPYGYTF. The CDR3 DNA sequence: TGTGCCAGCAGCTTGGGCAGGGGGCCCTATGGCTACACCTTC.